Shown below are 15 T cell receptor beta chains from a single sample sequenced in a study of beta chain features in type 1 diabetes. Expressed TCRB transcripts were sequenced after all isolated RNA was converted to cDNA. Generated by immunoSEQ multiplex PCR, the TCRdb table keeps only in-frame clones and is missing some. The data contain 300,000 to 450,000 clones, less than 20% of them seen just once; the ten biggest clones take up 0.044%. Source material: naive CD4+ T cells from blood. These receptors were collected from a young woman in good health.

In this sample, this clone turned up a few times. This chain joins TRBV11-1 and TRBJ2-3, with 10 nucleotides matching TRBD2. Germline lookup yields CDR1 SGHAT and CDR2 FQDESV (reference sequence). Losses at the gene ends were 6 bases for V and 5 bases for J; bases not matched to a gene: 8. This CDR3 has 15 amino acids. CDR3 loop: CASSSRGLAIDTQYF. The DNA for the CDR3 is TGTGCCAGCAGTTCCAGGGGACTAGCGATAGATACGCAGTATTTT.

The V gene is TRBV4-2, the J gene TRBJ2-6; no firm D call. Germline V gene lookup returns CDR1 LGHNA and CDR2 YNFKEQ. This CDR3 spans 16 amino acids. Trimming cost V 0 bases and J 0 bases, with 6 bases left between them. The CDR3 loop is CASSQDLTSGANVLTF. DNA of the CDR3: TGTGCCAGCAGCCAAGATCTAACCTCTGGGGCCAACGTCCTGACTTTC.

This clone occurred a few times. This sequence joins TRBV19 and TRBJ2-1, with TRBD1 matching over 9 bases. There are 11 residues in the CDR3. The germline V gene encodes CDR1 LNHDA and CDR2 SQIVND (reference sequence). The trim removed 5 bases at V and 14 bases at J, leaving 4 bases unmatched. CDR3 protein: CASSYWTGEFF. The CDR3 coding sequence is TGTGCCAGTAGTTATTGGACAGGGGAGTTCTTC.

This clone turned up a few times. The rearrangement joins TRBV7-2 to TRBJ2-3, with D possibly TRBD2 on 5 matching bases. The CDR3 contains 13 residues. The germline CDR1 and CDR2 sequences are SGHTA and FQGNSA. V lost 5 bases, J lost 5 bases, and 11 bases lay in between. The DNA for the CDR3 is TGTGCCAGCAGCGATGGGAGCGGAGATACGCAGTATTTT. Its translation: CASSDGSGDTQYF.

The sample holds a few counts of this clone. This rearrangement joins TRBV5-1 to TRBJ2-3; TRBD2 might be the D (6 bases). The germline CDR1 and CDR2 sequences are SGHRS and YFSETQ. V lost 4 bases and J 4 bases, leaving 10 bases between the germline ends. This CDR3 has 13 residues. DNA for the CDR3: TGCGCCAGCAGCCGGGGGTTTGCAGATACGCAGTATTTT. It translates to CASSRGFADTQYF.

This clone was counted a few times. This CDR3 reads CSVVRVGRYMNTEAFF. CDR3 bases: TGCAGCGTTGTTCGGGTAGGGAGGTACATGAACACTGAAGCTTTCTTT. V is TRBV29-1 and J is TRBJ1-1; unclear D gene. V was shortened by 4 bases and J by 0 bases, with 18 bases between the two germline ends. This CDR3 region has 16 residues. Germline loops: CDR1 SQVTM, CDR2 ANQGSEA.

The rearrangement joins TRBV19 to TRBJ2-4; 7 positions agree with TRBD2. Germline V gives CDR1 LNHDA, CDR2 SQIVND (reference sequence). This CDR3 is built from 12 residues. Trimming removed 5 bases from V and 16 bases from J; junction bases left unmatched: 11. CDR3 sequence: CASSAPRGTIYF. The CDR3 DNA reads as TGTGCCAGTAGTGCTCCGCGGGGGACGATTTACTTC.

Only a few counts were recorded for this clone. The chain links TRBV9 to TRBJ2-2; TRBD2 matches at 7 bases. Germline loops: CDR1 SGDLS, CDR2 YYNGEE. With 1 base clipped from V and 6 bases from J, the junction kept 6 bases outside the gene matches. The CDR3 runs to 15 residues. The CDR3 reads CASSVMGGSAGELFF. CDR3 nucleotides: TGTGCCAGCAGCGTAATGGGGGGGTCGGCCGGGGAGCTGTTTTTT.

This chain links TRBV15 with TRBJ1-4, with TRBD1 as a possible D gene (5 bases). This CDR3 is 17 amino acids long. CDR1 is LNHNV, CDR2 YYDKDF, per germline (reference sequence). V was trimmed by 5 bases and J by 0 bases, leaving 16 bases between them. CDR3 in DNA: TGTGCCACCAGCCGGAGGGGCGTTCGGGCAACTAATGAAAAACTGTTTTTT. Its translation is CATSRRGVRATNEKLFF.

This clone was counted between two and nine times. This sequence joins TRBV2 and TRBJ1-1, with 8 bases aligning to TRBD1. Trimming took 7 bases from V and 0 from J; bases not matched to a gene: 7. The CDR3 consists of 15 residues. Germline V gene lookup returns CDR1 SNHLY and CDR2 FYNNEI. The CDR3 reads CASTRQGWMNTEAFF. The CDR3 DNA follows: TGTGCCAGCACTAGACAGGGGTGGATGAACACTGAAGCTTTCTTT.

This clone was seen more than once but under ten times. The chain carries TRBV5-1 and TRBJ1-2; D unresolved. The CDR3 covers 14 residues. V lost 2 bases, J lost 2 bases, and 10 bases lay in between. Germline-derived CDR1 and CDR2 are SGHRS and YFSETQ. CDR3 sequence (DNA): TGCGCCAGCAGCTTCTCCGACGGGAACTATGGCTACACCTTC. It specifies CASSFSDGNYGYTF. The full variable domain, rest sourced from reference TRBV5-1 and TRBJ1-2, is KAGVTQTPRYLIKTRGQQVTLSCSPISGHRSVSWYQQTPGQGLQFLFEYFSETQRNKGNFPGRFSGRQFSNSRSEMNVSTLELGDSALYLCASSFSDGNYGYTFGSGTRLTVV.

The CDR3 loop is CASSLRLAGVTDTQYF. The CDR3 bases are TGTGCCAGCAGCCTCAGACTAGCGGGGGTCACAGATACGCAGTATTTT. J is TRBJ2-3 and V is TRBV5-4; TRBD2 aligns across 12 bases. Germline V lookup: CDR1 SGHNT, CDR2 YYREEE (reference sequence). The CDR3 totals 16 residues. J was trimmed by 2 bases and V by 4 bases; bases with no gene match: 5.

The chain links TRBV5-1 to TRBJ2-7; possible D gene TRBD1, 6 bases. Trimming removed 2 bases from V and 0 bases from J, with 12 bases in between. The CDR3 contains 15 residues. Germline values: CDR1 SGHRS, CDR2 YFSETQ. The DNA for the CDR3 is TGCGCCAGCAGCTTCCGGGCCAGGGGCTCCTACGAGCAGTACTTC. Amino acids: CASSFRARGSYEQYF.

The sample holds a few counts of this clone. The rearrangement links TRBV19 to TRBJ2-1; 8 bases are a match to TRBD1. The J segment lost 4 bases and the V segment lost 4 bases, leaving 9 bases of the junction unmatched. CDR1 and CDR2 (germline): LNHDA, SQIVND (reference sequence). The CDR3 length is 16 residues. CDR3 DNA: TGTGCCAGTAGTACCATACGGACAGGGTTATACAATGAGCAGTTCTTC. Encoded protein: CASSTIRTGLYNEQFF.

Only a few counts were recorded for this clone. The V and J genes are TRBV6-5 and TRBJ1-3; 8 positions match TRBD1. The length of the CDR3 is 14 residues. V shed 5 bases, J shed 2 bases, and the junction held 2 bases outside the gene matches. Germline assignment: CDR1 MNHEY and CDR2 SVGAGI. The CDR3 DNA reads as TGTGCCAGCAGTGAACAGGGGGCTGGAAACACCATATATTTT. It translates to CASSEQGAGNTIYF.